These 8 T cell receptor beta chains were sequenced from one sample in a study of cytomegalovirus exposure and HLA in healthy donors listed by TCRdb under 2017. Preparation of the library involved the immunoSEQ multiplex PCR assay. The multiplex PCR relied on a mix of 60 forward primers for TCR Vbeta segments and 13 reverse primers for TCR Jbeta segments. The table comes from immuneACCESS by way of TCRdb, which keeps in-frame sequences with V and J called. Part of the clones is missing from these tables; in studies checked, under half for an unresolved V gene and the rest for unknown reasons. For this sample there are 180,000 or so clones; 78% appear just once. The top ten clonotypes cover roughly 3% of the sample. The sequencing sample was made of PBMCs. The receptors stem from a female donor in good health and CMV-seronegative.

The CDR3 DNA is TGTGCCAGCAGTTTAATAGCGGGCAGGAACACCGGGGAGCTGTTTTTT. This encodes CASSLIAGRNTGELFF. The gene calls are TRBV2 and TRBJ2-2; 7 bases match TRBD2. CDR3 length: 16 amino acids. The ends lost 5 bases at V and 1 base at J; junction bases unmatched: 7. Germline-derived CDR1 and CDR2 are SNHLY and FYNNEI.

The chain links TRBV7-2 to TRBJ2-3, with 11 bases that match TRBD1. Germline V CDR1 and CDR2: SGHTA, FQGNSA. With 2 bases clipped from V and 3 bases from J, the junction kept 4 bases outside the gene matches. This CDR3 has 16 amino acids. Here the CDR3 DNA reads TGTGCCAGCAGCTTAATGGGACAGGGGGTTACAGATACGCAGTATTTT. It is translated as CASSLMGQGVTDTQYF.

The chain uses TRBV14 and TRBJ1-4; D is unclear. The V end lost 1 base, the J end lost 2 bases, and 11 bases lay between the germline ends. CDR3 length: 16 residues. Germline V gene lookup returns CDR1 SGHDN and CDR2 FVKESK. CDR3 sequence: CASSQGYSPTNEKLFF. CDR3 nucleotide sequence: TGTGCCAGCAGCCAAGGATATAGTCCGACTAATGAAAAACTGTTTTTT.

The chain uses TRBV7-3 and TRBJ2-3; 8 nucleotides match TRBD2. The CDR3 loop spans 14 amino acids. Germline V gives CDR1 SGHTA, CDR2 FQGTGA. After removal of 5 bases from V and 3 bases from J, the junction contained 4 bases not matched to a gene. The CDR3 loop reads CASSPGGDTDTQYF. The CDR3, as DNA: TGTGCCAGCAGCCCCGGGGGGGATACAGATACGCAGTATTTT.

This clone occurred a few times. The chain employs TRBV30 and TRBJ2-1, with 10 bases identical to TRBD2. Germline V gives CDR1 GTSNPN, CDR2 SVGIG (reference sequence). There are 14 residues in the CDR3. Unmatched junction bases numbered 4, after V lost 3 bases and J lost 5 bases. CDR3: CAWRGAGGDNEQFF. CDR3 in DNA: TGTGCCTGGAGGGGAGCGGGAGGGGACAATGAGCAGTTCTTC.

The V gene is TRBV11-3, the J gene TRBJ2-3; the match to TRBD1 covers 7 bases. The CDR3 has 14 residues. CDR1 and CDR2 from the germline V gene are SGHNT and YENEEA. V gave up 4 bases and J gave up 6 bases; unmatched junction bases: 7. Here the CDR3 reads CASSSRQGGDTQYF. The CDR3 DNA follows: TGTGCCAGCAGCTCGCGACAGGGTGGGGATACGCAGTATTTT.

This clone was seen a single time. The chain uses TRBV5-4 and TRBJ1-5; D possibly corresponds to TRBD1 (6 bases). The V gene's germline CDR1 is SGHNT and CDR2 YYREEE (reference sequence). V was shortened by 0 bases and J by 5 bases, with 15 bases between the two germline ends. The CDR3 loop spans 16 amino acids. CDR3 sequence: CASSLGGGGLDQPQHF. CDR3 coding DNA: TGTGCCAGCAGCTTGGGTGGTGGGGGCCTCGATCAGCCCCAGCATTTT.

The CDR3, as DNA: TGTGCCAGCAGCCGGGGACTAGCGGGGGGGCAGGGCCCCTACAATGAGCAGTTCTTC. It specifies CASSRGLAGGQGPYNEQFF. The V and J genes are TRBV7-6 and TRBJ2-1, with 16 bases that match TRBD2. Trimming cost V 5 bases and J 2 bases; bases outside gene matches: 9. Germline lookup yields CDR1 SGHVS and CDR2 FNYEAQ. CDR3 length: 19 amino acids.